A selection of T cell receptor beta chains follows, all from one sample in a study of blood T cell repertoires in COVID-19. Here immunoSEQ multiplex PCR was the method, and the copy in TCRdb shows in-frame clones only, minus some. This table holds around 300,000 clones, around 89% found once. Sequenced: PBMCs or T cells enriched from blood (not recorded which). The receptors stem from a woman aged 45-59 years who had recovered from COVID-19. The CDR3 runs from the conserved cysteine through the conserved F or W. A D gene is named only where the DNA matches it firmly. Clone size is shown for a subset of rows, as once, few, many or a class of expanded clone.

d_gene,v_gene,abundance,j_gene,CDR3nt,CDR3aa
TRBD2,TRBV19,NA,TRBJ2-4,TGTGCCAGTAGTATGGGAGGGGCGCACAAGAACTTACTAGCCAAAAACATTCAGTACTTC,CASSMGGAHKNLLAKNIQYF
NA,TRBV7-7,NA,TRBJ1-1,TGTGCTAGCAGCGTCACAAGTAACACTGAAGCTTTCTTT,CASSVTSNTEAFF
NA,TRBV5-4,NA,TRBJ2-3,TGTGCCAGCAGCTTGGTGTTGTCCGGACAAAGGGGCAAGGATACGCAGTATTTT,CASSLVLSGQRGKDTQYF
NA,TRBV12-3/TRBV12-4,NA,TRBJ2-1,TGTGCCAGCAGTTGGACGGGGGATGTAGAGTTCTTC,CASSWTGDVEFF
TRBD1,TRBV7-2,NA,TRBJ1-3,TGTGCCAGCAGCTTAAACAGGGGCTATGGAAACACCATATATTTT,CASSLNRGYGNTIYF
NA,TRBV11-2,NA,TRBJ2-7,TGTGCCAGCAGCTTCGCGCGGGGACCGTACGAGCAGTACTTC,CASSFARGPYEQYF
TRBD1,TRBV11-2,once,TRBJ2-7,TGTGCCAGCAACGAACCGGGACAGGTAGTCTACGAGCAGTACTTC,CASNEPGQVVYEQYF
TRBD1,TRBV4-3,NA,TRBJ1-2,TGCGCCAGCAGCCAAGTCGACAGGGACGGGAGTGGCTACACCTTC,CASSQVDRDGSGYTF
TRBD1,TRBV7-8,NA,TRBJ1-4,TGTGCCAGCAGCCCGCCACAGGGGCCACTAGGTGAACTGTTTTTT,CASSPPQGPLGELFF
NA,TRBV7-2,NA,TRBJ1-2,TGTGCCAGCAGCCCCGGGAAAGGAGGGGCATATGGCTACACCTTC,CASSPGKGGAYGYTF
NA,TRBV28,NA,TRBJ2-7,TGTGCCAGCAGCCGCAAGAGTGCGCAGTACTTC,CASSRKSAQYF
NA,TRBV7-3,NA,TRBJ1-5,TGTGCCAGCAGCTTAAGTTTTAGCCAGCCCCAGCATTTT,CASSLSFSQPQHF
NA,TRBV4-3,NA,TRBJ1-2,TGCGCCAGCAGCCAGAATACAGGAGTTTATAACTATGGCTACACCTTC,CASSQNTGVYNYGYTF
TRBD1,TRBV6-2/TRBV6-3,NA,TRBJ1-5,TGTGCCAGCAGTTACGACAGGGTTAGCAATCAGCCCCAGCATTTT,CASSYDRVSNQPQHF
NA,TRBV6-5,NA,TRBJ1-1,TGTGCCAGCAAAATGGGATCAGGGTTTCGCACTGAAGCTTTCTTT,CASKMGSGFRTEAFF
TRBD1,TRBV11-3,NA,TRBJ2-5,TGTGCCAGCAGCCCTGGATTAGGACAGGGCGAAGAGACCCAGTACTTC,CASSPGLGQGEETQYF
TRBD2,TRBV29-1,NA,TRBJ2-3,TGCAGCGAGCGGGAGACAACAGATACGCAGTATTTT,CSERETTDTQYF
TRBD1,TRBV5-1,NA,TRBJ2-2,TGCGCCAGCAGCTCAGACAGGGGGCCTTCCGGGGAGCTGTTTTTT,CASSSDRGPSGELFF
NA,TRBV2,NA,TRBJ1-1,TGTGCCAGCCGGGCCAGGGCGAACACTGAAGCTTTCTTT,CASRARANTEAFF
NA,TRBV15,NA,TRBJ2-7,TGTGCCACCAGCAGAGATCGTCAGGGGCAACAGTACTTC,CATSRDRQGQQYF
TRBD1,TRBV7-6,NA,TRBJ1-3,TGTGCCAGCAGCTCCGGACAGGGTGACGGAAACACCATATATTTT,CASSSGQGDGNTIYF
NA,TRBV24-1,once,TRBJ1-3,TGTGCCACCAGTGAGGGGCAGGGAAACACCATATATTTT,CATSEGQGNTIYF
NA,TRBV7-2,few,TRBJ2-7,TGTGCCAGCAGCTTAGACAGGACAACCGCCGAGCAGTACTTC,CASSLDRTTAEQYF
NA,TRBV18,NA,TRBJ2-7,TGTGCCAGCTCACCGACAGGGACTTACGAGCAGTACTTC,CASSPTGTYEQYF
NA,TRBV3-1/TRBV3-2,NA,TRBJ2-6,TGTGCCATCGGGGACTCTGGGGCCAACGTCCTGACTTTC,CAIGDSGANVLTF
TRBD1,TRBV9,NA,TRBJ1-3,TGTGCCAGCAGCGCCGGGACAGGGAACCCGGGCTCTGGAAACACCATATATTTT,CASSAGTGNPGSGNTIYF
TRBD1,TRBV14,NA,TRBJ2-7,TGTGCCAGCAGCCAGGACGACAGGGCACGCTCCTACGAGCAGTACTTC,CASSQDDRARSYEQYF
NA,TRBV9,NA,TRBJ2-7,TGTGCCAGCTCAACTCACCCGGGACTGGAATACGAGCAGTACTTC,CASSTHPGLEYEQYF
NA,TRBV7-2,NA,TRBJ1-2,TGTGCCAGCAGTCGGCAGGGCGGCGACTATGGCTACACCTTC,CASSRQGGDYGYTF
NA,TRBV9,NA,TRBJ1-3,TGTGCCAGCAGCGTATCGACGAATCTCGGGGGAAACACCATATATTTT,CASSVSTNLGGNTIYF
NA,TRBV24-1,NA,TRBJ2-3,TGTGCCACCAGATCGGGATCCACAGATACGCAGTATTTT,CATRSGSTDTQYF
TRBD2,TRBV19,once,TRBJ2-1,TGTGCCAGTAGTATATTAATAGCGGGAACTAATGAGCAGTTCTTC,CASSILIAGTNEQFF
NA,TRBV30,NA,TRBJ2-5,TGTGCCTGGGCCAGGGGTAGTGGGGAGACCCAGTACTTC,CAWARGSGETQYF
TRBD2,TRBV7-2,NA,TRBJ2-1,TGTGCCAGCAGCTCACAACGGGAGGCAGGGAACAATGAGCAGTTCTTC,CASSSQREAGNNEQFF
TRBD2,TRBV3-1/TRBV3-2,once,TRBJ2-7,TGTGCCAGCAGCCAAGGATATCGGGTCGGGAGGGTACTCTACGAGCAGTACTTC,CASSQGYRVGRVLYEQYF
NA,TRBV7-6,NA,TRBJ2-1,TGTGCCAGCAGCTTAGCCGGTTTTGCGCCCTACAATGAGCAGTTCTTC,CASSLAGFAPYNEQFF
TRBD1,TRBV27,NA,TRBJ1-6,TGTGCCAGCAGTTCACAGGGGTGGGTGTCACCCCTCCACTTT,CASSSQGWVSPLHF
TRBD1,TRBV3-1/TRBV3-2,NA,TRBJ2-3,TGTGCCAGCAGCCCCCCTCGGGACAGGGGTGGTTTTAAGCAGTATTTT,CASSPPRDRGGFKQYF
NA,TRBV18,NA,TRBJ1-4,TGTGCCAGCCATCGTTGGGGCACTAATGAAAAACTGTTTTTT,CASHRWGTNEKLFF
NA,TRBV2,NA,TRBJ1-1,TGTGCCAGCAGTGTACCGAGTGAAGCTTTCTTT,CASSVPSEAFF
NA,TRBV6-5,NA,TRBJ1-2,TGTGCCAGCAGTTACTCAACAGGGACCTATGGCTACACCTTC,CASSYSTGTYGYTF
NA,TRBV7-3,NA,TRBJ1-4,TGTGCCAGCAGCCCAGCCGGTGGGCCTAATGAAAAACTGTTTTTT,CASSPAGGPNEKLFF
NA,TRBV5-1,NA,TRBJ1-1,TGCGCCAGCAGCTTGGTGCAGGGCACTGAAGCTTTCTTT,CASSLVQGTEAFF
NA,TRBV5-6,once,TRBJ2-5,TGTGCCAGCAGCTTGATCGGTCATTCGGAGACCCAGTACTTC,CASSLIGHSETQYF